This passage covers 11 T cell receptor beta chains from one sample sequenced in a study of blood T cell repertoires in COVID-19. Profiling relied on immunoSEQ multiplex PCR, and the TCRdb table lists in-frame clones only, not all of them. The sample holds over 200,000 clones, roughly 90% seen once. The specimen was peripheral blood. The receptors derive from a woman between 55 and 75 years old with acute or convalescent COVID-19.

The CDR3 DNA reads TGTGCCAGCAGCTTAGCGGGGGGAGGCAATGAGCAGTTCTTC. The encoded protein is CASSLAGGGNEQFF. This rearrangement joins TRBV7-3 to TRBJ2-1, with 8 bases aligning to TRBD2. The germline CDR1 and CDR2 sequences are SGHTA and FQGTGA. The CDR3 is 14 amino acids. The junction had 3 bases not matched to a gene; V was cut back by 2 bases and J by 6 bases. The entire variable domain, with the rest obtained from reference TRBV7-3 and TRBJ2-1, is as follows: GAGVSQTPSNKVTEKGKYVELRCDPISGHTALYWYRQSLGQGPEFLIYFQGTGAADDSGLPNDRFFAVRPEGSVSTLKIQRTERGDSAVYLCASSLAGGGNEQFFGPGTRLTVL.

This rearrangement joins TRBV30 to TRBJ1-6; D is unclear. V lost 2 bases, J lost 7 bases, and 12 bases lay in between. CDR3 length: 14 amino acids. Germline CDR1 is GTSNPN and CDR2 is SVGIG (reference sequence). CDR3 nucleotides: TGTGCCTGGAGTTCTGGGAGATCGAATTCACCCCTCCACTTT. This codes for CAWSSGRSNSPLHF. The entire variable domain, with the rest obtained from reference TRBV30 and TRBJ1-6, is as follows: SQTIHQWPATLVQPVGSPLSLECTVEGTSNPNLYWYRQAAGRGLQLLFYSVGIGQISSEVPQNLSASRPQDRQFILSSKKLLLSDSGFYLCAWSSGRSNSPLHFGNGTRLTVT.

The J gene is TRBJ1-2, the V gene TRBV6-2 or TRBV6-3; TRBD1 matches 8 bases. The CDR3 loop spans 14 amino acids. J gave up 6 bases and V 4 bases, and 7 bases lay outside the gene matches. Germline V lookup: CDR1 MNHEY, CDR2 SVGEGT. CDR3 residues: CASSLSGGADGYTF. CDR3 nucleotides: TGTGCCAGCAGTTTATCAGGGGGCGCAGATGGCTACACCTTC.

This clone appeared a single time. V is TRBV29-1 and J is TRBJ2-4; D may be TRBD1 (5 bases). V was shortened by 4 bases and J by 7 bases, with 11 bases between the two germline ends. The CDR3 has 12 amino acids. Looked up from germline, CDR1 is SQVTM and CDR2 is ANQGSEA. CDR3 sequence: CSVVMGQNIQYF. DNA of the CDR3: TGCAGCGTTGTAATGGGGCAGAACATTCAGTACTTC.

The gene calls are TRBV28 and TRBJ1-1; a weak D match, TRBD1 (6 bases). CDR3 size: 12 residues. V dropped 3 bases and J dropped 12 bases, with 14 bases sitting between them. Germline CDR1 reads MDHEN; CDR2 reads SYDVKM. The CDR3 spells CASSLRGARSFF. The CDR3 DNA follows: TGTGCCAGCAGTTTGCGGGGGGCTCGGTCTTTCTTT.

J is TRBJ2-3 and V is TRBV18; D possibly corresponds to TRBD2 (5 bases). V shed 4 bases and J shed 1 base, with 12 bases lying between them. The CDR3 consists of 15 residues. The V gene's germline CDR1 is KGHSH and CDR2 LQKENI. In DNA, the CDR3 is TGTGCCAGCTCACGACTATCCTCCCGCACAGATACGCAGTATTTT. This sequence encodes CASSRLSSRTDTQYF. Full variable domain (missing parts from reference TRBV18 and TRBJ2-3): NAGVMQNPRHLVRRRGQEARLRCSPMKGHSHVYWYRQLPEEGLKFMVYLQKENIIDESGMPKERFSAEFPKEGPSILRIQQVVRGDSAAYFCASSRLSSRTDTQYFGPGTRLTVL.

This clone occurred a few times. This chain links TRBV6-5 with TRBJ2-3; 8 bases agree with TRBD2. Germline CDR1 and CDR2: MNHEY and SVGAGI. The CDR3 is 14 residues long. The J segment lost 4 bases and the V segment lost 2 bases, leaving 2 bases of the junction unmatched. As DNA, the CDR3 is TGTGCCAGCAGTTACAAGCGGGAGTCAGATACGCAGTATTTT. Residues: CASSYKRESDTQYF.

The rearrangement links TRBV30 to TRBJ1-4; no definite D call. V lost 3 bases and J 5 bases, leaving 7 bases between the germline ends. The CDR3 loop spans 12 amino acids. Germline values: CDR1 GTSNPN, CDR2 SVGIG (reference sequence). CDR3 residues: CAWRQQNEKLFF. The CDR3 DNA is TGTGCCTGGAGACAGCAAAATGAAAAACTGTTTTTT.

This clone appeared a single time. The chain has TRBV19 and TRBJ1-4, with D unresolved. This CDR3 has 15 residues. Germline loops: CDR1 LNHDA, CDR2 SQIVND (reference sequence). With 5 bases removed from V and 7 bases from J, the gap between germline ends came to 17 bases. The CDR3 DNA sequence: TGTGCCAGTAGTCCGACACTTAGGCGGGGTGAAAAACTGTTTTTT. Its translation is CASSPTLRRGEKLFF. Full variable domain (rest looked up from reference TRBV19 and TRBJ1-4): DGGITQSPKYLFRKEGQNVTLSCEQNLNHDAMYWYRQDPGQGLRLIYYSQIVNDFQKGDIAEGYSVSREKKESFPLTVTSAQKNPTAFYLCASSPTLRRGEKLFFGSGTQLSVL.

The chain employs TRBV6-5 and TRBJ1-5; D is ambiguous. Germline loops: CDR1 MNHEY, CDR2 SVGAGI. This CDR3 comprises 14 residues. With 6 bases removed from V and 4 bases from J, the gap between germline ends came to 13 bases. The DNA for the CDR3 is TGTGCCAGCAGAGGAGGTGTACGGAATCAGCCCCAGCATTTT. Its protein product is CASRGGVRNQPQHF.

This CDR3 reads CASSQGPQRQETQYF. CDR3 nucleotide sequence: TGTGCCAGCAGCCAGGGCCCACAGAGACAAGAGACCCAGTACTTC. The J gene is TRBJ2-5, the V gene TRBV11-2, with TRBD1 as a possible D gene (5 bases). CDR1 SGHAT and CDR2 FQNNGV come from the germline V gene. CDR3 length: 15 residues. The V end lost 5 bases, the J end lost 2 bases, and 15 bases lay between the germline ends.